This T cell receptor beta chain was captured by sequencing in a study of metastatic and nonmetastatic thyroid tumors. About the study: Repertoires from malignant and benign thyroid patients were compared across blood and tumor or nodule tissue.

Comment on this clone: What it binds is unknown.

Study results and caveats: Significantly greater TCR beta diversity was reportedly found in malignant thyroid tumors than in benign nodules (in blood and tumor).

Every patient was untreated before thyroid surgery. Authors' methods: The authors used CDR3 differences across clinicopathological groups to build a distant-metastasis classifier for papillary thyroid cancer. MiXCR was used by TCRdb to re-call the PCR reads. Clone size and V and J calls follow TCRdb, not the original study. The table lists approximately 4,500 clones, approximately 35% of them singletons. V dropped 5 bases and J dropped 4; count of bases not matched to a gene: 8. Germline V gene sequence: CDR1 MDHEN, CDR2 SYDVKM. CDR3 size: 16 residues. The source is a male donor with papillary thyroid cancer or a benign thyroid nodule (not recorded which). Some clones in this sample may be carry-over from other donors' samples. The V and J genes are TRBV28 and TRBJ1-5, with TRBD1 matching over 10 bases. The sequencing input was adjacent normal tissue. CDR3 nucleotides: TGTGCCAGCAGTCGGGGGGACAGGGGCCAAAATCAGCCCCAGCATTTT. It encodes CASSRGDRGQNQPQHF.